The 2 T cell receptor beta chains given below trace back to one sample, sequenced in a study of blood T cells in healthy people across ages. A sample-barcoded 5' primer and a J-beta primer mix were used in a second PCR of roughly 7 to 11 cycles. MiXCR, run by TCRdb on the 5' RACE reads, gives a single entry per CDR3 protein. The sample has approximately 1,100,000 distinct CDR3 sequences; around 45% are singletons. Sample: blood. All receptors derive from a woman aged 55-69 years in good health.

The chain has TRBV4-1 and TRBJ2-7; D not resolved. CDR1 and CDR2 from the germline V gene are MGHRA and YSYEKL. The CDR3 is made up of 13 amino acids. With 5 bases removed from V and 7 bases from J, the gap between germline ends came to 15 bases. The CDR3, as DNA: TGCGCCAGCAGCACGACTTACTACAATGAGCAGTACTTC. Translating it yields CASSTTYYNEQYF.

This clonotype was seen more than once but under ten times. CDR3 region: CASTTPGQGGGYTF. The CDR3, as DNA: TGTGCCAGTACTACCCCGGGACAGGGGGGTGGCTACACCTTC. The V and J genes are TRBV12-3 or TRBV12-4 and TRBJ1-2, with 11 bases fitting TRBD1. The junction had 10 bases not matched to a gene; V was cut back by 9 bases and J by 7 bases. The CDR3 contains 14 residues.